The following is a T cell receptor (beta chain) sequence with its context. Antigen specificity is unknown. It was with unique molecular identifiers that the TCRbeta library was prepared. TCRdb ran MiXCR on the PCR reads and lists one entry per CDR3 protein. The repertoire holds about 97,000 distinct CDR3 sequences, with approximately 5.4% as singletons. This CDR3 contains 17 residues. The V end lost 3 bases, the J end lost 8 bases, and 23 bases lay between the germline ends. Germline-derived CDR1 and CDR2 are SGHTA and FQGNSA. This sample is part of a study of T-cell reconstitution after alpha-beta-depleted transplantation in children. Study outcomes and limitations: Surviving thymic progenitors and recipient T cells were the source of high TCRbeta diversity at day 60 in some patients. Reportedly, only several hundred clones from non-depleted graft cells drove alpha-beta T-cell counts at about two months. Counts and diversity of T cells one year after transplant came mostly from newly produced T cells.

The sequenced sample was PBMCs, mostly from graft donor cells, obtained 60 days after TCRalphabeta/CD19-depleted stem cell transplant. The rearrangement uses TRBV7-2 and TRBJ2-1; D is uncertain. This TCR derives from a female patient aged 2-10 years who had a stem cell transplant for Fanconi anemia, so the T cells may come from the graft donor. The CDR3 DNA reads as TGTGCCAGCAGCTTTATAATCCGTGGCCCCCGGGTGGATGAGCAGTTCTTC. It is translated as CASSFIIRGPRVDEQFF. The whole variable domain, remainder taken from reference TRBV7-2 and TRBJ2-1, is GAGVSQSPSNKVTEKGKDVELRCDPISGHTALYWYRQSLGQGLEFLIYFQGNSAPDKSGLPSDRFSAERTGGSVSTLTIQRTQQEDSAVYLCASSFIIRGPRVDEQFFGPGTRLTVL.